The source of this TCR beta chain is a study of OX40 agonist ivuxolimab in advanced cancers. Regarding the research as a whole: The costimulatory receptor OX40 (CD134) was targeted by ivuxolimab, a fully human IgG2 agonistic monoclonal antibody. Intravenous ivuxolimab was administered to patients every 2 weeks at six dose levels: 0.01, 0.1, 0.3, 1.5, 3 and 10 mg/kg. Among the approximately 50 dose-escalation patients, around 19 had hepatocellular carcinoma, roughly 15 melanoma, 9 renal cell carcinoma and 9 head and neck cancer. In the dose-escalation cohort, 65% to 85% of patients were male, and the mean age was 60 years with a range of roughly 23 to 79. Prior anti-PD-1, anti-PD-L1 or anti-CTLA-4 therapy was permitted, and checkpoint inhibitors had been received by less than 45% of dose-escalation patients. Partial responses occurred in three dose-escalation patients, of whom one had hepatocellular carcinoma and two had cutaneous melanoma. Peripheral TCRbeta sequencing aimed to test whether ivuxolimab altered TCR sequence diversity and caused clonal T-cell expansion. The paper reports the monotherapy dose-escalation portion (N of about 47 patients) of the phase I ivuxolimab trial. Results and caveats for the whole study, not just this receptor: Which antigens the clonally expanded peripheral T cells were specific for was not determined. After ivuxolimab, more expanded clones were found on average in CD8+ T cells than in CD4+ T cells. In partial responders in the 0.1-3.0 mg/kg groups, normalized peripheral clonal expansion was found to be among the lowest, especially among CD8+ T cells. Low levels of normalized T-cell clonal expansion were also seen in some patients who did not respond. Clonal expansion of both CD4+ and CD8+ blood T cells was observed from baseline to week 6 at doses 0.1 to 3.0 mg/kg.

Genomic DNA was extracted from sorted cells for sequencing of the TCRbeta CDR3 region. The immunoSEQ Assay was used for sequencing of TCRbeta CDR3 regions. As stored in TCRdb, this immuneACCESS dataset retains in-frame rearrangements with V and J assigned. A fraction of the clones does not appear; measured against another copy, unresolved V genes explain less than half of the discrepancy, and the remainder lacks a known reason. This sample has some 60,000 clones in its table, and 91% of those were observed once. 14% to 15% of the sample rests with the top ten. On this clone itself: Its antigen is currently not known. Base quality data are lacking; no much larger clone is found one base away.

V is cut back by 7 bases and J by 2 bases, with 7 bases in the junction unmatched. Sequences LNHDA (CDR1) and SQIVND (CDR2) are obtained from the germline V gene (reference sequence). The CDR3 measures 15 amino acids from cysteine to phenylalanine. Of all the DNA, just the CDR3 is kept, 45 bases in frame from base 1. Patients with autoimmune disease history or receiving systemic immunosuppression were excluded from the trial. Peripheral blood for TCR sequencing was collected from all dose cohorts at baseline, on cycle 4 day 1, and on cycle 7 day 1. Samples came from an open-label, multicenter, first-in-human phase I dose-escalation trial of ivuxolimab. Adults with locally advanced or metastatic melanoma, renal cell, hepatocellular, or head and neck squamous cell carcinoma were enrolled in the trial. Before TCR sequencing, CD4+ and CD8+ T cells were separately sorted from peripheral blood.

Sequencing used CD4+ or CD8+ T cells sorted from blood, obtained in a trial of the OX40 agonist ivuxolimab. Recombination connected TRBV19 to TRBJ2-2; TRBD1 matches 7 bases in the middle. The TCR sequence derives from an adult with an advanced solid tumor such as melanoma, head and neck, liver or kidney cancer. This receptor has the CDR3 CASTLGQLNTGELFF. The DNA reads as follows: TGTGCCAGTACACTGGGACAGCTTAACACCGGGGAGCTGTTTTTT. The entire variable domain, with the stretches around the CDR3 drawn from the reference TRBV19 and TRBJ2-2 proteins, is DGGITQSPKYLFRKEGQNVTLSCEQNLNHDAMYWYRQDPGQGLRLIYYSQIVNDFQKGDIAEGYSVSREKKESFPLTVTSAQKNPTAFYLCASTLGQLNTGELFFGEGSRLTVL.